These 5 T cell receptor beta chains came from one sample sequenced in a study of cytotoxic CD8 clonotypes in ibrutinib-treated CLL. Sequencing was performed with immunoSEQ multiplex PCR; in TCRdb, only in-frame clones are kept and a portion is missing. The repertoire holds some 84,000 clones, with just over 85% as singletons. The sample consisted of PBMCs, taken before ibrutinib treatment. These receptors all come from a human donor with chronic lymphocytic leukemia.

This clone was counted only a few times. The rearrangement uses TRBV10-2 and TRBJ1-5; 9 positions match TRBD1. The CDR3 has 16 amino acids. From germline, CDR1 is WSHSY and CDR2 SAAADI. V trimming: 2 bases; J trimming: 6 bases; junction bases outside the gene matches: 8. The CDR3 is CASSEGQGLWSQPQHF. CDR3 nucleotide sequence: TGCGCCAGCAGTGAGGGACAGGGGCTTTGGAGTCAGCCCCAGCATTTT.

This chain connects TRBV18 to TRBJ2-3, with 9 bases lining up with TRBD2. Germline lookup yields CDR1 KGHSH and CDR2 LQKENI. The CDR3 loop spans 15 amino acids. Trimming took 5 bases from V and 4 from J; bases not matched to a gene: 7. This CDR3 reads CASSSNAGGSDTQYF. DNA for the CDR3: TGTGCCAGCTCATCCAACGCGGGAGGGTCAGATACGCAGTATTTT.

The V call is TRBV28, the J call TRBJ1-1, with a weak D call TRBD1 (6 bases). CDR1 is MDHEN, CDR2 SYDVKM, per germline. V was cut by 3 bases and J by 7 bases, with 18 bases left in between. The CDR3 consists of 15 residues. The CDR3 reads CASSLLVGGPLEAFF. The CDR3 DNA reads as TGTGCCAGCAGTTTGCTTGTAGGGGGACCGCTTGAAGCTTTCTTT.

The chain combines TRBV10-3 with TRBJ2-3; 9 bases fit TRBD2. This CDR3 spans 18 amino acids. Germline V gene sequence: CDR1 ENHRY, CDR2 SYGVKD. Trimming cost V 8 bases and J 3 bases; bases outside gene matches: 18. This chain's CDR3 is CAIDPEVAGVRLTDTQYF. The CDR3 coding sequence is TGTGCCATCGACCCCGAGGTAGCGGGAGTACGTCTTACAGATACGCAGTATTTT.

DNA for the CDR3: TGTGCCAGCAGCTTGATGACAGGGGAATTTTGGTACGAGCAGTACTTC. Translation gives CASSLMTGEFWYEQYF. The J gene is TRBJ2-7, the V gene TRBV5-6; 8 bases agree with TRBD1. The V and J ends lost 1 base and 4 bases, in that order; junction bases with no gene match: 10. CDR1 is SGHDT and CDR2 is YYEEEE in the germline V gene. This CDR3 is built from 16 residues.